What follows are 22 T cell receptor beta chains derived from one specimen sequenced in a study of blood T cell repertoires in COVID-19. Clones were sequenced by immunoSEQ multiplex PCR, and TCRdb holds only the in-frame ones, with some missing. The sample shows approximately 84,000 clones, roughly 80% of them seen only once. Material: peripheral blood. Receptors were obtained from a human donor in a cohort sampled during active COVID-19.

The V and J genes are TRBV29-1 and TRBJ1-4, with 8 bases fitting TRBD1. Germline-derived CDR1 and CDR2 are SQVTM and ANQGSEA. J lost 8 bases, V lost 7 bases, and 6 bases had no gene match. This CDR3 spans 12 amino acids. The CDR3 spells CSGQGAGEKLFF. CDR3 coding DNA: TGCAGCGGCCAGGGGGCCGGGGAAAAACTGTTTTTT.

CDR3 bases: TGTGCCAGTAGGGGTCTCCAGGGCTGGCATGGCTACACCTTC. Its translation is CASRGLQGWHGYTF. This chain uses TRBV19 with TRBJ1-2; D possibly corresponds to TRBD1 (5 bases). CDR1 LNHDA and CDR2 SQIVND come from the germline V gene (reference sequence). V was trimmed by 6 bases and J by 6 bases, leaving 17 bases between them. The CDR3 covers 14 residues.

This clone was seen more than once but under ten times. The V call is TRBV6-2 or TRBV6-3, the J call TRBJ2-7; D gene ambiguous. The CDR3 sequence is 11 residues long. The V gene lost 6 bases and the J gene lost 3 bases, with 6 bases spanning the gap. Germline V gene data show CDR1 as MNHEY and CDR2 as SVGEGT. As DNA, the CDR3 is TGTGCCAGCAGCGGTAGCTACGAGCAGTACTTC. As protein: CASSGSYEQYF.

The chain uses TRBV18 and TRBJ1-1; D remains unclear. In germline, CDR1 is KGHSH, CDR2 LQKENI. V dropped 1 base and J dropped 1 base, with 7 bases sitting between them. This CDR3 region has 14 residues. The CDR3 loop reads CASSPQWQNTEAFF. Here the CDR3 DNA reads TGTGCCAGCTCACCACAATGGCAGAACACTGAAGCTTTCTTT.

The chain links TRBV29-1 to TRBJ2-2; weak D call: TRBD2 (7 bases). The CDR3 runs 13 residues. CDR1 is SQVTM and CDR2 is ANQGSEA in the germline V gene. Between the trimmed V and J ends, which lost 8 bases and 5 bases, there was a span of 15 bases. The CDR3 is CSSQGGGTGELFF. CDR3 DNA: TGCAGCTCCCAGGGAGGGGGTACCGGGGAGCTGTTTTTT.

This chain connects TRBV7-6 to TRBJ2-4; the match to TRBD2 covers 9 bases. CDR3 length equals 15 residues. Germline values: CDR1 SGHVS, CDR2 FNYEAQ. With 2 bases clipped from V and 4 bases from J, the junction kept 3 bases outside the gene matches. The CDR3 loop reads CASSLIAGEKNIQYF. DNA of the CDR3: TGTGCCAGCAGCTTAATAGCGGGGGAAAAAAACATTCAGTACTTC. Combining the CDR3 with reference TRBV7-6 and TRBJ2-4 gives the whole variable domain GAGVSQSPRYKVTKRGQDVALRCDPISGHVSLYWYRQALGQGPEFLTYFNYEAQQDKSGLPNDRFSAERPEGSISTLTIQRTEQRDSAMYRCASSLIAGEKNIQYFGAGTRLSVL.

The chain carries TRBV7-3 and TRBJ1-2, with TRBD1 matching 9 bases. J lost 7 bases, V lost 5 bases, and 8 bases had no gene match. Germline CDR1 and CDR2: SGHTA and FQGTGA. The CDR3 length is 14 residues. The CDR3 coding sequence is TGTGCCAGCAGCCCTACGGGACAGGGAGGTGGCTACACCTTC. Its translation: CASSPTGQGGGYTF.

The sample holds a few counts of this clone. The chain employs TRBV18 and TRBJ2-7; D not certain. This CDR3 is built from 12 residues. Germline CDR1 KGHSH, CDR2 LQKENI. V was cut by 3 bases and J by 4 bases, with 7 bases left in between. The DNA for the CDR3 is TGTGCCAGCTCACCCTACTCTTACGAGCAGTACTTC. Protein product: CASSPYSYEQYF.

The CDR3 nucleotides are TGTGCCAGCAGCCAGAACAGGGGACAGGGTGAAGGAAACACCATATATTTT. Its translation is CASSQNRGQGEGNTIYF. V is TRBV7-9 and J is TRBJ1-3, with TRBD1 identical over 9 bases. The CDR3 is 17 residues long. The V gene end was trimmed by 5 bases and the J gene end by 4 bases; junction bases not matched to a gene: 12. Per germline, CDR1 SEHNR and CDR2 FQNEAQ (reference sequence).

V usage is TRBV5-1 and J usage is TRBJ2-3; 15 nucleotides align to TRBD2. V was pared by 4 bases and J by 3 bases, with 9 bases of the junction left unmatched. Germline-derived CDR1 and CDR2 are SGHRS and YFSETQ. The CDR3 consists of 18 residues. The CDR3 DNA follows: TGCGCCAGCAGCCGCGGACTAGCGGGAGGGCCAGTTACAGATACGCAGTATTTT. Amino acid sequence: CASSRGLAGGPVTDTQYF.

The rearrangement uses TRBV19 and TRBJ1-1; TRBD1 might be the D (5 bases). V lost 3 bases, J lost 5 bases, and 13 bases lay in between. Germline V gives CDR1 LNHDA, CDR2 SQIVND (reference sequence). The CDR3 totals 14 residues. CDR3 sequence: CASSIGPGGTEAFF. The CDR3 coding sequence is TGTGCCAGTAGTATTGGCCCGGGGGGGACTGAAGCTTTCTTT.

V gene TRBV28 combines with J gene TRBJ2-7; 13 bases are a match to TRBD2. CDR1 MDHEN and CDR2 SYDVKM come from the germline V gene. V shed 5 bases and J 4 bases; nucleotides not matched to a gene: 20. The CDR3 runs to 20 residues. This CDR3 is CASSVPRAVWTSGSRYEQYF. CDR3 in DNA: TGTGCCAGCAGTGTTCCCCGAGCAGTTTGGACTAGCGGGAGTAGGTACGAGCAGTACTTC.

The J gene is TRBJ2-3, the V gene TRBV10-2, with 11 bases that match TRBD2. Losses at the gene ends were 3 bases for V and 6 bases for J; bases not matched to a gene: 8. Per germline, CDR1 WSHSY and CDR2 SAAADI. The CDR3 is 16 residues long. CDR3 sequence reads: CASSEWTSGSIDTQYF. Here the CDR3 DNA reads TGCGCCAGCAGTGAATGGACTAGCGGGTCAATCGATACGCAGTATTTT.

V and J are TRBV5-1 and TRBJ2-7; tentative D call: TRBD1 (6 bases). The CDR3 length is 16 residues. The germline V gene encodes CDR1 SGHRS and CDR2 YFSETQ. Trimming stripped 4 bases from V and 0 bases from J, with 17 bases between. In nucleotides, the CDR3 is TGCGCCAGCAGCGCGACCGGGACAACGGACTCCTACGAGCAGTACTTC. Protein product: CASSATGTTDSYEQYF.

The V and J genes are TRBV11-2 and TRBJ1-6; 7 bases line up with TRBD1. This CDR3 has 14 amino acids. Germline values: CDR1 SGHAT, CDR2 FQNNGV. V trimming: 3 bases; J trimming: 5 bases; junction bases outside the gene matches: 1. CDR3 in amino acids: CASSFGTDNSPLHF. The CDR3 DNA sequence: TGTGCCAGCAGCTTTGGGACAGATAATTCACCCCTCCACTTT.

This clone was counted a few times. This rearrangement joins TRBV2 to TRBJ2-3; 10 nucleotides align to TRBD1. CDR3 length: 16 residues. The germline V gene encodes CDR1 SNHLY and CDR2 FYNNEI. Trimming cost V 6 bases and J 4 bases; bases outside gene matches: 10. This CDR3 reads CASSSRGTGAADTQYF. In nucleotides, the CDR3 is TGTGCCAGCAGCTCCCGGGGGACAGGGGCGGCAGATACGCAGTATTTT.

The gene calls are TRBV2 and TRBJ1-1; 10 bases map to TRBD1. From germline, CDR1 is SNHLY and CDR2 FYNNEI. Trimming at V came to 2 bases and at J to 4 bases, leaving 1 base not matched to a gene. The CDR3 covers 14 residues. The CDR3 nucleotides are TGTGCCAGCAGTGAACGGACAGGGGGCACTGAAGCTTTCTTT. Translation gives CASSERTGGTEAFF.

This chain connects TRBV7-9 to TRBJ2-1; TRBD2 matches 8 bases. V was clipped by 2 bases and J by 7 bases; unmatched bases: 4. Germline V gene lookup returns CDR1 SEHNR and CDR2 FQNEAQ (reference sequence). This CDR3 is 14 amino acids long. CDR3 nucleotide sequence: TGTGCCAGCAGCTTAATCGGGAGGGGGAATGAGCAGTTCTTC. Encoded protein: CASSLIGRGNEQFF.

The V and J genes are TRBV7-2 and TRBJ1-4; D not certain. Germline CDR1 and CDR2: SGHTA and FQGNSA. V lost 0 bases and J lost 4, with 6 bases in between. This CDR3 spans 14 amino acids. The CDR3 region has the DNA TGTGCCAGCAGCTTAGCTAGTTTTAATGAAAAACTGTTTTTT. Its protein is CASSLASFNEKLFF.

The chain links TRBV19 to TRBJ1-4; tentatively, D is TRBD1 (5 bases). V shed 10 bases and J shed 7 bases, with 19 bases lying between them. The CDR3 is 14 residues long. The germline V gene has CDR1 LNHDA and CDR2 SQIVND (reference sequence). The CDR3 nucleotides are TGTGCCACCAGGGCCGATCCGGCTGGTGAAAAACTGTTTTTT. Translating it yields CATRADPAGEKLFF.

This clone was recorded once. This rearrangement joins TRBV3-1 (or the pseudogene TRBV3-2) to TRBJ1-6; a possible D gene is TRBD1 (6 bases). V was shortened by 4 bases and J by 7 bases, with 11 bases between the two germline ends. The CDR3 is 14 residues long. The germline V gene encodes CDR1 LGHDT and CDR2 YNNKEL (reference sequence). In DNA, the CDR3 is TGTGCCAGCAGCCCGCGGACAGAGAATTCACCCCTCCACTTT. Translating gives CASSPRTENSPLHF.

The chain carries TRBV7-2 and TRBJ2-3, with TRBD2 matching 12 bases. CDR3 length: 17 amino acids. With 6 bases clipped from V and 3 bases from J, the junction kept 10 bases outside the gene matches. In germline, CDR1 is SGHTA, CDR2 FQGNSA. The CDR3 sequence: CASSPSTSGGTTDTQYF. Written as DNA, the CDR3 is TGTGCCAGCAGTCCAAGTACTAGCGGGGGGACTACAGATACGCAGTATTTT.